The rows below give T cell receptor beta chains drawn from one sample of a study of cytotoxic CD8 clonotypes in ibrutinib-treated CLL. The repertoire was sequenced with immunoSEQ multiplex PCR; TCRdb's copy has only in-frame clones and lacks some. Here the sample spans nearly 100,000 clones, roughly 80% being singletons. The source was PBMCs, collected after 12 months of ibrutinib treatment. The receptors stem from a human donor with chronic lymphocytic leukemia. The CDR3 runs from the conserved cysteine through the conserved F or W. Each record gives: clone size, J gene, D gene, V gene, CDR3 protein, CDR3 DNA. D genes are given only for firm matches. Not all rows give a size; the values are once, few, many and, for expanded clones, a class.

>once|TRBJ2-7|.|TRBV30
CAWMDGYEQYF
TGTGCCTGGATGGATGGCTACGAGCAGTACTTC
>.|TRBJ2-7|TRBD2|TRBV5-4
CASSLGGGYEQYF
TGTGCCAGCAGCTTGGGCGGGGGGTACGAGCAGTACTTC
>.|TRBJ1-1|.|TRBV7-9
CASSLMEHTEAFF
TGTGCCAGCAGTCTAATGGAGCACACTGAAGCTTTCTTT
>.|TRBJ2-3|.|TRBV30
CAWSVGVGGGMDTQYF
TGTGCCTGGAGTGTCGGGGTCGGGGGAGGTATGGATACGCAGTATTTT
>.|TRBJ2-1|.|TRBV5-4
CASSFDSYNEQFF
TGTGCCAGCAGCTTTGATTCGTACAATGAGCAGTTCTTC
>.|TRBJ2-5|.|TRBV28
CASRGAGFPYF
TGTGCCAGCAGGGGGGCCGGTTTTCCGTACTTC
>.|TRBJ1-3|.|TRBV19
CASSRVGSGNTIYF
TGTGCCAGTAGTAGGGTTGGCTCTGGAAACACCATATATTTT
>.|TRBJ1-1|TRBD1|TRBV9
CASSVTPTGDTEAFF
TGTGCCAGCAGCGTAACCCCGACAGGGGACACTGAAGCTTTCTTT
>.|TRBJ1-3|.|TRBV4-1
CASSQGLSFGNTIYF
TGCGCCAGCAGCCAAGGGCTGAGTTTTGGAAACACCATATATTTT
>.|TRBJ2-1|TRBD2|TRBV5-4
CASSPGGHRVGSNEQFF
TGTGCCAGCAGCCCGGGGGGGCACAGGGTTGGTAGCAATGAGCAGTTCTTC
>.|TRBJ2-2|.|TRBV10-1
CASSDQYTGELFF
TGCGCCAGCAGTGATCAATACACCGGGGAGCTGTTTTTT
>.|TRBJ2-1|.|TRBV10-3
CAISERGSEGEQFF
TGTGCCATCAGTGAGCGAGGTTCTGAGGGTGAGCAGTTCTTC
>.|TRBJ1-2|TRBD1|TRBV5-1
CASSLEGQGALGYTF
TGCGCCAGCAGCCTAGAGGGACAGGGGGCTTTGGGCTACACCTTC
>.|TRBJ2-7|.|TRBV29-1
CSVSQPSFGQYF
TGCAGCGTTAGTCAGCCGAGCTTTGGGCAGTACTTC
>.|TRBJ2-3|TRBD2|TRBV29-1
CSVEERLAVQSDTQYF
TGCAGCGTTGAAGAACGCCTAGCGGTGCAATCAGATACGCAGTATTTT
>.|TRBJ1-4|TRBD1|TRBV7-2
CASSLEVSGGEKLFF
TGTGCCAGCAGCTTAGAAGTATCAGGGGGTGAAAAACTGTTTTTT
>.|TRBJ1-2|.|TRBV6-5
CASSSAYGYTF
TGTGCCAGCAGTTCGGCTTATGGCTACACCTTC
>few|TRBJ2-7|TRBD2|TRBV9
CASSVGPSGGAPSYEQYF
TGTGCCAGCAGCGTAGGGCCAAGCGGGGGGGCCCCGTCCTACGAGCAGTACTTC
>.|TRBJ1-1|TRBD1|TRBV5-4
CASSLTGGAGNTEAFF
TGTGCCAGCAGCTTAACAGGGGGCGCGGGGAACACTGAAGCTTTCTTT
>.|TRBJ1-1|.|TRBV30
CAWSAFGRTNTEAFF
TGTGCCTGGAGCGCTTTCGGACGGACAAACACTGAAGCTTTCTTT
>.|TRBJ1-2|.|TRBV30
CAWKRQGDYGYTF
TGTGCCTGGAAGAGGCAGGGCGACTATGGCTACACCTTC
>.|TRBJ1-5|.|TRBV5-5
CASSQGRPPSNQPQHF
TGTGCCAGCAGCCAGGGGAGGCCGCCTAGCAATCAGCCCCAGCATTTT
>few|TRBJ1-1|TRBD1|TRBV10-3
CATWDRGVAFF
TGTGCCACCTGGGACAGGGGGGTAGCTTTCTTT
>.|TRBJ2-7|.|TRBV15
CATSREATSYEQYF
TGTGCCACCAGCAGAGAGGCCACTTCCTACGAGCAGTACTTC
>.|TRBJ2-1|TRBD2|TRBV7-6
CASSFGRVSGSSDNEQFF
TGTGCCAGCAGCTTTGGCAGGGTGAGCGGGAGTAGCGACAATGAGCAGTTCTTC
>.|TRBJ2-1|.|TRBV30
CAWSNSFYNEQFF
TGTGCCTGGAGTAACAGTTTTTACAATGAGCAGTTCTTC
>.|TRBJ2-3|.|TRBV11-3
CASSPGAHPTDTQYF
TGTGCCAGCAGCCCAGGGGCTCATCCCACAGATACGCAGTATTTT
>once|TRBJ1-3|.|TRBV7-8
CASSPREAYSGNTIYF
TGTGCCAGCAGCCCCCGTGAGGCTTACTCTGGAAACACCATATATTTT
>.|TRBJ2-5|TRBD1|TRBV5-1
CASSFGQGHQETQYF
TGCGCCAGCAGCTTTGGACAGGGACATCAAGAGACCCAGTACTTC
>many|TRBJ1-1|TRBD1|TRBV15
CATSIDREGTEAFF
TGTGCCACCAGCATTGACAGGGAGGGGACTGAAGCTTTCTTT
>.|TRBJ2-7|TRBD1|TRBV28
CASSTGTGASGQYF
TGTGCCAGCAGTACCGGGACAGGGGCATCAGGGCAGTACTTC
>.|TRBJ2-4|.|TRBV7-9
CASSPRGNEVKNIQYF
TGTGCCAGCAGCCCCCGGGGAAATGAAGTCAAAAACATTCAGTACTTC
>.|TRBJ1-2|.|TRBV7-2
CASSLSGGQSYGYTF
TGTGCCAGCAGCTTATCCGGCGGCCAGTCCTATGGCTACACCTTC
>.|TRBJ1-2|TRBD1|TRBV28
CASSSTGAYYGYTF
TGTGCCAGCAGTTCGACAGGGGCCTACTATGGCTACACCTTC
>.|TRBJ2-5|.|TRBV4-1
CASSQSAETQYF
TGCGCCAGCAGCCAATCAGCAGAGACCCAGTACTTC
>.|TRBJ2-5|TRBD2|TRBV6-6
CASSYLGLAVTQYF
TGTGCCAGCAGTTACTTAGGACTAGCGGTAACCCAGTACTTC